This passage covers 3 T cell receptor beta chains from one sample sequenced in a study of cytomegalovirus exposure and HLA in healthy donors. The PCR made use of 60 Vbeta and 13 Jbeta primers. TCRdb's table, derived via immunoSEQ multiplex PCR, lists solely in-frame clones and lacks some. The sample contains roughly 120,000 clones, 75% of which appear only once. The sample taken for sequencing was PBMCs. The source of these receptors is a woman aged 18-29 years in good health and CMV-seronegative.

This chain joins TRBV9 and TRBJ1-4; 7 bases are a match to TRBD1. V lost 3 bases and J lost 8; bases outside the gene matches: 10. Germline-derived CDR1 and CDR2 are SGDLS and YYNGEE. The CDR3 runs 15 residues. In DNA, the CDR3 is TGTGCCAGCAGCGGGGGACAGCCCTTAAGGGAAAAACTGTTTTTT. Its protein is CASSGGQPLREKLFF.

The rearrangement links TRBV2 to TRBJ2-5; 12 bases map to TRBD2. CDR1 SNHLY and CDR2 FYNNEI come from the germline V gene. CDR3 length: 15 residues. Trimming cost V 6 bases and J 5 bases; bases outside gene matches: 7. The DNA of the CDR3 is TGTGCCAGCAGACTACTAGCGGGGGGAAGGGAGACCCAGTACTTC. It encodes CASRLLAGGRETQYF.

The rearrangement uses TRBV5-1 and TRBJ1-1, with D possibly matching TRBD1 (5 bases). This CDR3 is 17 amino acids long. V lost 4 bases to trimming and J lost 4 bases, with 23 bases between them. CDR1 and CDR2 from the germline V gene are SGHRS and YFSETQ. CDR3 region: CASSPFGAPEKPTEAFF. CDR3 nucleotide sequence: TGCGCCAGCAGCCCATTTGGGGCTCCAGAGAAGCCCACTGAAGCTTTCTTT.